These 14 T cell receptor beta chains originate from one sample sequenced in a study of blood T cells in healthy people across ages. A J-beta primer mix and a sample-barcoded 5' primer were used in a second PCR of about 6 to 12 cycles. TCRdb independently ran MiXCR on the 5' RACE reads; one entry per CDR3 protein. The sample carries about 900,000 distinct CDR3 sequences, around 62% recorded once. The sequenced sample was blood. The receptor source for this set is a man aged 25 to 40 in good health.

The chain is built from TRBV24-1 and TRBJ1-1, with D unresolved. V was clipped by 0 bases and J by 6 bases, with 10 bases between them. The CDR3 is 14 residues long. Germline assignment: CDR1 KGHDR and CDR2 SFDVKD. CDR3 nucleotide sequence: TGTGCCACCAGTGATTTGCGCCAAGGACCTGAAGCTTTCTTT. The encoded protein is CATSDLRQGPEAFF.

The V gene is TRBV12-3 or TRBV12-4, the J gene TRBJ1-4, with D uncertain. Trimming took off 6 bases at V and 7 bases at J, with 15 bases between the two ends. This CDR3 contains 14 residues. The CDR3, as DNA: TGTGCCAGCAGGCCGACGGCATATGGTGAAAAACTGTTTTTT. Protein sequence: CASRPTAYGEKLFF.

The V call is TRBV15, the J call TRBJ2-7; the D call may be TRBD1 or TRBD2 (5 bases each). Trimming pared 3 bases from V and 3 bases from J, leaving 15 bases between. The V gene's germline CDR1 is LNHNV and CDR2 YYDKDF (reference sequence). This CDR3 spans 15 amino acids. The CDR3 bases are TGTGCCACCAGCAGTATACCGGGACCAAGCTACGAGCAGTACTTC. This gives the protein CATSSIPGPSYEQYF.

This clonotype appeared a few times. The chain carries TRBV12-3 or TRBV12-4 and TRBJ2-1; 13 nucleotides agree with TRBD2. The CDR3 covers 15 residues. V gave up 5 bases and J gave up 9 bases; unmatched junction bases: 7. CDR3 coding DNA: TGTGCCAGCAGTCCCCGACTAGCGGGGGGTAGTGAGCAGTTCTTC. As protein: CASSPRLAGGSEQFF.

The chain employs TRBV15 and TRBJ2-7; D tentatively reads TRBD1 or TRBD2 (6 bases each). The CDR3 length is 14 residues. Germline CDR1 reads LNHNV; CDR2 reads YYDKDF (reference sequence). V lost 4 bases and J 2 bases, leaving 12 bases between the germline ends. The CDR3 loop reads CATSMDRGPYEQYF. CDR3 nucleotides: TGTGCCACCAGCATGGACCGGGGGCCCTACGAGCAGTACTTC.

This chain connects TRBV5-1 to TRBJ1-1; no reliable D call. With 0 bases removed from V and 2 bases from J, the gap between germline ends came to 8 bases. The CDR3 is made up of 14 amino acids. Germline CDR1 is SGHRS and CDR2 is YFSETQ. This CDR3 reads CASSLVAYNTEAFF. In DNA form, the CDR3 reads TGCGCCAGCAGCTTGGTCGCGTACAACACTGAAGCTTTCTTT.

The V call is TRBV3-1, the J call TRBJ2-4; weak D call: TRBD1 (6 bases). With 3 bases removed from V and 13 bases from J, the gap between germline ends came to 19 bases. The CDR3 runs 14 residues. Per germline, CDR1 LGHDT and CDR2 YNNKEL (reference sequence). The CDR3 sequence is CASSQGRQGSEQYF. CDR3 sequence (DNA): TGTGCCAGCAGCCAGGGCCGTCAGGGGAGTGAGCAGTACTTC.

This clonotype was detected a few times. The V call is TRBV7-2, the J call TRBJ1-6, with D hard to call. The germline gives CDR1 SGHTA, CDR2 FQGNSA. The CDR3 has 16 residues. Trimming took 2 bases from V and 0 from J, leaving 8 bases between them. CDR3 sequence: CASSLTPSSYNSPLHF. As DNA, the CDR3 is TGTGCCAGCAGCTTAACCCCATCCTCCTATAATTCACCCCTCCACTTT.

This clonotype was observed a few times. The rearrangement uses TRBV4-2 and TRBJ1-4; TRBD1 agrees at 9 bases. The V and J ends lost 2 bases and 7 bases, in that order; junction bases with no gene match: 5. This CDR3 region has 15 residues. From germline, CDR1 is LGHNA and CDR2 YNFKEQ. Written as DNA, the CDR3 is TGTGCCAGCAGCCAATCCGGGACAGGGACTGAAAAACTGTTTTTT. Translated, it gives CASSQSGTGTEKLFF.

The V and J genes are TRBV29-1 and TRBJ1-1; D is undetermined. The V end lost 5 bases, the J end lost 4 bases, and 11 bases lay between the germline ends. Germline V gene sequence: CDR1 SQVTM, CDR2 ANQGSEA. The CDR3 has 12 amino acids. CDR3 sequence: CSVCLPGTEAFF. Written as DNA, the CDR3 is TGCAGCGTTTGTCTACCCGGCACTGAAGCTTTCTTT. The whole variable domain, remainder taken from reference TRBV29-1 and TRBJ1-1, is SAVISQKPSRDICQRGTSLTIQCQVDSQVTMMFWYRQQPGQSLTLIATANQGSEATYESGFVIDKFPISRPNLTFSTLTVSNMSPEDSSIYLCSVCLPGTEAFFGQGTRLTVV.

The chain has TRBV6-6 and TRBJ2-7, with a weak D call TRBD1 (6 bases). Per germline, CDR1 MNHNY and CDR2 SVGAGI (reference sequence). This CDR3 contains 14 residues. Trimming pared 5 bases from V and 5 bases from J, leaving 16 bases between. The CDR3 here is CASSRPGAENEQYF. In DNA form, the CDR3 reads TGTGCCAGCAGTCGCCCAGGGGCGGAAAACGAGCAGTACTTC.

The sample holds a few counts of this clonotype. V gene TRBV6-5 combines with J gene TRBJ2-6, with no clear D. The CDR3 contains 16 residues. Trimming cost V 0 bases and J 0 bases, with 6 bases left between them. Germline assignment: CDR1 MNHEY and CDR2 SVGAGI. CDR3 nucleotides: TGTGCCAGCAGTTACTCTCCACACTCTGGGGCCAACGTCCTGACTTTC. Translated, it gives CASSYSPHSGANVLTF.

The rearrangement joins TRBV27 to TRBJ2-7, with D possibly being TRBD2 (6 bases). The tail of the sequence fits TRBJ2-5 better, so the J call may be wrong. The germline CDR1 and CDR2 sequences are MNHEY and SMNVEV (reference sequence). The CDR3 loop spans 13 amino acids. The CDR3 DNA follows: TGTGCCAGCAGTTTATTGGGGGGAAAGACCCAGTACTTC. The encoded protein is CASSLLGGKTQYF.

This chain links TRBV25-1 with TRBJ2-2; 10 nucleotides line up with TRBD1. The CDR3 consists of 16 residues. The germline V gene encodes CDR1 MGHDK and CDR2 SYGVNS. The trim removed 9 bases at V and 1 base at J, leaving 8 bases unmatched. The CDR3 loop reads CASHTGDRGNTGELFF. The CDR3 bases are TGTGCCAGTCATACCGGGGACAGGGGGAACACCGGGGAGCTGTTTTTT.